This is a list of T cell receptor beta chains from one sample in a study of beta chain features in type 1 diabetes. Clones were read by immunoSEQ multiplex PCR, and TCRdb kept only the in-frame ones, dropping some. The table records under 250,000 clones, around an eighth of them present only once. Sequences were obtained from naive CD4+ T cells from blood. The receptor source for this set is a middle-aged woman in good health. Both conserved end residues are part of each CDR3.

TRBV7-2,TRBJ2-1,CASSSTNQGEQFF
TRBV18,TRBJ2-1,CASSPFRDSNEQFF
TRBV6-5,TRBJ1-4,CASRPGQGTNEKLFF
TRBV11-2,TRBJ2-5,CASSLTGSGGRETQYF
TRBV4-2,TRBJ2-7,CASSQELAAPYEQYF
TRBV7-2,TRBJ1-5,CASSPHQDQPQHF
TRBV23-1,TRBJ2-7,CASSPNAGVQTYEQYF
TRBV7-8,TRBJ2-7,CASSLLSTGAAYEQYF
TRBV23-1,TRBJ2-4,CASPVEQRGGPPAKNIQYF
TRBV10-1,TRBJ2-1,CASSGREDEQFF
TRBV21-1,TRBJ1-5,CASSNQGRGNQPQHF
TRBV19,TRBJ2-7,CASSLGGEQYF
TRBV18,TRBJ1-2,CASSPRQGTNYGYTF
TRBV5-1,TRBJ2-1,CASSLFPGGYEQFF
TRBV18,TRBJ1-5,CASSPLGPEGINQPQHF
TRBV6-5,TRBJ2-3,CASSYSSDRTDTQYF
TRBV7-2,TRBJ1-2,CASSLDSRGYTF
TRBV19,TRBJ1-1,CASSPGQGTEAFF
TRBV5-1,TRBJ2-7,CASSLVPSGGVQAYEQYF
TRBV5-5,TRBJ2-3,CASSLEARGTDTQYF
TRBV9,TRBJ1-3,CASSVVGGGNTIYF
TRBV29-1,TRBJ1-2,CSVEGTRGIGYTF
TRBV18,TRBJ2-5,CASSRLAGDQETQYF
TRBV5-1,TRBJ1-1,CASSLGGVGLNTEAFF
TRBV28,TRBJ1-2,CASSGQEYGYTF
TRBV18,TRBJ1-6,CASSPPLRNSPLHF
TRBV6-1,TRBJ1-6,CASSFPTTFDSPLHF
TRBV23-1,TRBJ2-7,CASSHRPVDRVDYEQYF
TRBV7-8,TRBJ2-7,CASSLANSVLYYEQYF
TRBV7-2,TRBJ1-2,CASSLSFSGGRAYGYTF
TRBV9,.,CASSGGGFEQYF
TRBV19,TRBJ1-5,CASSSYRDQPQHF
TRBV19,TRBJ1-5,CASSISLNQPQHF
TRBV2,TRBJ2-5,CASTRTRDRVWETQYF
TRBV28,TRBJ2-7,CASSFGGSSYEQYF
TRBV19,TRBJ2-1,CASSYGQGMGNEQFF
TRBV6-5,TRBJ1-2,CASSRTGLDYTF
TRBV14,TRBJ2-2,CASSPGQGFRELFF
TRBV9,TRBJ2-7,CASGTRLYEQYF
TRBV6-6,TRBJ1-1,CASSLGQGRTEAFF
TRBV5-4,TRBJ2-7,CASSLDRGGDEQYF
TRBV11-2,TRBJ2-7,CASSSIYEQYF
TRBV4-3,TRBJ2-7,CASSQVIREEQYF
TRBV7-2,TRBJ2-3,CASSPPPGVAVTDTQYF
TRBV27,TRBJ1-2,CASSFFGRGQGGYTF
TRBV5-1,TRBJ2-1,CASSGWERGLDNEQFF
TRBV9,TRBJ1-2,CASSVSPVIAQISYGYTF
TRBV4-2,TRBJ2-3,CASSQDRWARGLSHTQYF
TRBV27,TRBJ1-2,CASSPRSGNYGYTF
TRBV5-1,TRBJ2-3,CASGGLAGKTPVTQYF
TRBV13,TRBJ1-2,CASSLSDRDDYGYTF
TRBV5-1,TRBJ1-2,CASSVDKPNYGYTF
TRBV4-2,TRBJ2-2,CASSFSGLNTGELFF